The entry that follows covers one TCR beta chain sequence. The target antigen is unknown. It was through 5'RACE template switching that TCR cDNA was made, with a universal primer site and UMIs added. TCRdb itself ran the 5' RACE reads through MiXCR, one entry per CDR3 protein. The sample records hundreds of thousands of distinct CDR3 sequences, over 9% being singletons. CDR3 length: 20 amino acids. This specimen belongs to a study of T cells after yellow fever vaccination. In the study overall: It was SMART-Seq v4 Ultra Low Input that prepared the fractions with low cell numbers. Study-level results: Among primary-vaccination clones, most reappeared after the booster, at about 95% for CD4 and 85% to 90% for CD8. CD4 and CD8 compartments shared a small share of clonotypes, likely from convergent recombination.

The specimen was PBMCs, collected on the day of the yellow fever booster vaccination. The chain is built from TRBV1 and TRBJ2-1; the DNA was not compared with TRBD2, the D call given in the table. TRBV1 is shown as a pseudogene. This TCR derives from a man aged 30-40 years who received the YFV17D yellow fever vaccine. CDR3 region: CTSSQDPASGYFGGNNEQFF. The CDR3 nucleotides read TGCACCAGCAGCCAAGATCCGGCTAGCGGCTATTTCGGGGGGAACAATGAGCAGTTCTTC.